This T cell receptor (beta chain) was captured by sequencing in a study of CD8 T cells in ankylosing spondylitis. Findings of the study overall: Several highly homologous variants formed a TCR beta motif that appeared characteristic of ankylosing spondylitis blood.

TCRdb processed the 5' RACE reads anew with MiXCR; each CDR3 protein has one entry. This table has hundreds of thousands of distinct CDR3 sequences, around 11% appearing once. The table lists this clonotype with a few counts. What it recognizes is unknown. This sequence originates from a male donor with ankylosing spondylitis. Sequencing was done on a sample of blood, either unsorted or a sorted T cell fraction (not recorded which).

The CDR3 nucleotides are TGCAGTGCTAGAAGGCCAAGGACTAGCGGGGCTTACTCCTACGAGCAGTACTTC. It is translated as CSARRPRTSGAYSYEQYF. V and J are TRBV20-1 and TRBJ2-7, with 12 positions matching TRBD2. Trimming at V came to 2 bases and at J to 0 bases, leaving 11 bases not matched to a gene. This CDR3 has 18 residues. CDR1 and CDR2 (germline): DFQATT, SNEGSKA (reference sequence).